The source of this T cell receptor (beta chain) is a study of blood T cell repertoires in COVID-19. At the level of the study: T cells, B-cell-depleted T cells, or PBMCs supplied cDNA or gDNA.

The CDR3 sequence is 17 residues long. The trim removed 5 bases at V and 0 bases at J, leaving 9 bases unmatched. The germline V gene has CDR1 SGHTA and CDR2 FQGNSA. Generated by immunoSEQ multiplex PCR, the TCRdb table keeps only in-frame clones and is missing some. The table has about 200,000 clones, approximately 85% seen once; the top ten hold over 2.5%. The chain combines TRBV7-2 with TRBJ2-1; 8 positions agree with TRBD1. Material for sequencing was peripheral blood. This TCR was recovered from a man aged 55 to 69 with acute or convalescent COVID-19. The CDR3 loop is CASSHDRGRSSYNEQFF. The DNA of the CDR3 is TGTGCCAGCAGCCACGACAGGGGTAGGAGCTCCTACAATGAGCAGTTCTTC.